The present T cell receptor beta chain was sequenced within a study of glioma-infiltrating T cells after dendritic cell vaccination. Study-level background: Treatment, given 2003 to 2012, was autologous tumor lysate-pulsed dendritic cell vaccination. Three intradermal dendritic cell vaccine injections were given every two weeks.

The germline gives CDR1 MNHNY, CDR2 SVGAGI (reference sequence). The CDR3 totals 12 residues. V was trimmed by 7 bases and J by 0 bases, leaving 4 bases between them. TCRB CDR3 was amplified from 2 ug genomic DNA or less. The primer mix had 60 V beta and 13 J beta primers. Libraries were prepared by immunoSEQ multiplex PCR; TCRdb keeps only in-frame clonotypes and omits some of them. The sample shows tens of thousands of clones, more than 65% of them seen only once. This clone was found once. The sample consisted of blood, taken before dendritic cell vaccination. This sequence was found in a human donor with glioblastoma. The J gene is TRBJ1-5, the V gene TRBV6-6; no clear D gene. In DNA form, the CDR3 reads TGTGCCAGCACCCTTAGCAATCAGCCCCAGCATTTT. Translated: CASTLSNQPQHF.